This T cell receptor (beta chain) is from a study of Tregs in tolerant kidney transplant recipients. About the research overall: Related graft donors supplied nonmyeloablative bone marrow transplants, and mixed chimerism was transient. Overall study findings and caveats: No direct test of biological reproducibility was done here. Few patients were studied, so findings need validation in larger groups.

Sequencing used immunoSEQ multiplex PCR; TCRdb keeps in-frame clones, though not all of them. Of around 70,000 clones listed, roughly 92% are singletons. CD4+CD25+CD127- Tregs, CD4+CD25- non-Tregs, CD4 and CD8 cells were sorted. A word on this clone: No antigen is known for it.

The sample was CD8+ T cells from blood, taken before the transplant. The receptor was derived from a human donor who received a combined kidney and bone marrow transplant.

CDR3: CASRPHHGDTHTGELFF. CDR3 coding DNA: TGTGCCAGCAGACCTCACCATGGGGACACACACACCGGGGAGCTGTTTTTT. The genes are TRBV28 and TRBJ2-2; a weak D match, TRBD1 (6 bases). CDR1 MDHEN and CDR2 SYDVKM come from the germline V gene. The V and J ends lost 6 bases and 3 bases respectively, with 20 bases between them. This CDR3 spans 17 amino acids.